Following are 18 T cell receptor beta chains from one sample sequenced in a study of cytomegalovirus exposure and HLA in healthy donors. The PCR was carried out with 60 Vbeta primers and 13 Jbeta primers. The table came from immunoSEQ multiplex PCR; TCRdb's copy has only in-frame clones and leaves some out. This sample has about 300,000 clones, with 86% found just once. Sequencing was done on a sample of PBMCs. All receptors come from a man in his forties in good health and CMV-seropositive.

The chain combines TRBV5-4 with TRBJ2-7, with TRBD1 matching 11 bases. The V and J ends lost 2 bases and 2 bases, in that order; junction bases with no gene match: 3. Germline CDR1 reads SGHNT; CDR2 reads YYREEE (reference sequence). CDR3 size: 15 residues. The CDR3 DNA reads TGTGCCAGCAGCTTATTGGGACAGGGGGCCTACGAGCAGTACTTC. It yields the protein CASSLLGQGAYEQYF. The full variable domain, completed using reference TRBV5-4 and TRBJ2-7, is ETGVTQSPTHLIKTRGQQVTLRCSSQSGHNTVSWYQQALGQGPQFIFQYYREEENGRGNFPPRFSGLQFPNYSSELNVNALELDDSALYLCASSLLGQGAYEQYFGPGTRLTVT.

The rearrangement links TRBV28 to TRBJ2-3; 11 nucleotides agree with TRBD2. V was pared by 7 bases and J by 3 bases, with 6 bases of the junction left unmatched. CDR3 length: 15 residues. Germline loops: CDR1 MDHEN, CDR2 SYDVKM. The CDR3 nucleotides read TGTGCCAGCACCCCGGGACTAGCGGATACAGATACGCAGTATTTT. Encoded protein: CASTPGLADTDTQYF.

The rearrangement joins TRBV28 to TRBJ1-5; possible D gene TRBD1, 5 bases. The V end lost 8 bases, the J end lost 1 base, and 15 bases lay between the germline ends. This CDR3 is 15 amino acids long. CDR1 is MDHEN, CDR2 SYDVKM, per germline. The CDR3, as DNA: TGTGCCAGCGGCTCACAGGTGGGCAGCAATCAGCCCCAGCATTTT. Its protein product is CASGSQVGSNQPQHF.

The chain links TRBV5-4 to TRBJ2-5; 10 bases align to TRBD2. CDR3 size: 15 residues. Trimming removed 2 bases from V and 2 bases from J; junction bases left unmatched: 3. Per germline, CDR1 SGHNT and CDR2 YYREEE (reference sequence). DNA for the CDR3: TGTGCCAGCAGCTTTCTAGCGGGAGTTCAAGAGACCCAGTACTTC. This sequence encodes CASSFLAGVQETQYF. Full variable domain (missing parts from reference TRBV5-4 and TRBJ2-5): ETGVTQSPTHLIKTRGQQVTLRCSSQSGHNTVSWYQQALGQGPQFIFQYYREEENGRGNFPPRFSGLQFPNYSSELNVNALELDDSALYLCASSFLAGVQETQYFGPGTRLLVL.

The gene calls are TRBV4-2 and TRBJ2-7; 12 bases are a match to TRBD2. CDR1 and CDR2 (germline): LGHNA, YNFKEQ. This CDR3 is built from 18 residues. The junction had 9 bases not matched to a gene; V was cut back by 1 base and J by 2 bases. The CDR3 region is CASSQGLAGVTPAYEQYF. The CDR3 coding sequence is TGTGCCAGCAGCCAAGGACTAGCGGGAGTAACCCCCGCCTACGAGCAGTACTTC.

The chain is built from TRBV19 and TRBJ2-7, with 10 bases lining up with TRBD2. The J segment lost 5 bases and the V segment lost 5 bases, leaving 9 bases of the junction unmatched. The CDR3 extends over 15 amino acids. Germline CDR1 and CDR2: LNHDA and SQIVND (reference sequence). In nucleotides, the CDR3 is TGTGCCAGTAGTGTTCCGGGACTAGCGCGCGACGAGCAGTACTTC. Translated: CASSVPGLARDEQYF.

The chain joins TRBV15 to TRBJ2-3, with D possibly TRBD2 on 6 matching bases. In germline, CDR1 is LNHNV, CDR2 YYDKDF (reference sequence). The CDR3 contains 15 residues. V lost 0 bases and J lost 1, with 8 bases in between. CDR3 sequence (DNA): TGTGCCACCAGCAGAGAGGGGGGACGCACAGATACGCAGTATTTT. Amino acid sequence: CATSREGGRTDTQYF.

A note on this clone: The junction departs from germline at one end; a sequencing error may be responsible. Other DNA sequences in this sample translate to the same CDR3. The CDR3 sequence is CASSPVGGSAEQYF. CDR3 nucleotide sequence: TGCGCCAGCAGCCCTGTCGGAGGGTCCGCCGAGCAGTACTTC. The chain employs TRBV5-4 and TRBJ2-7; D is possibly TRBD2 (6 bases). The CDR3 is 14 residues long. In germline, CDR1 is SGHNT, CDR2 YYREEE (reference sequence).

The V call is TRBV27, the J call TRBJ2-7; 10 bases line up with TRBD1. The trim removed 3 bases at V and 3 bases at J, leaving 5 bases unmatched. Germline CDR1 MNHEY, CDR2 SMNVEV (reference sequence). The length of the CDR3 is 15 residues. CDR3 in DNA: TGTGCCAGCAGTTTCAGGGACAGGGGCCTCTACGAGCAGTACTTC. Translation gives CASSFRDRGLYEQYF.

This clone occurred a few times. The chain links TRBV9 to TRBJ2-1; D possibly corresponds to TRBD1 (7 bases). V was cut by 3 bases and J by 4 bases, with 14 bases left in between. The CDR3 covers 15 residues. From germline, CDR1 is SGDLS and CDR2 YYNGEE. Written as DNA, the CDR3 is TGTGCCAGCAGCGAGGCGGGACAGAGTTACAATGAGCAGTTCTTC. It translates to CASSEAGQSYNEQFF.

This chain joins TRBV6-5 and TRBJ1-1; the D gene is possibly TRBD1 (6 bases). The CDR3 runs 12 residues. Germline CDR1 MNHEY, CDR2 SVGAGI. Deletions cut 7 bases from V and 7 bases from J, with 13 bases between. The CDR3 region is CASTRGAGEAFF. CDR3 coding DNA: TGTGCCAGCACCAGGGGCGCAGGTGAAGCTTTCTTT.

The CDR3 DNA sequence: TGTGCCAGCTCACCATGGCGCGGGAGCGGGAGGACCTTCGGTATAAATGAGCAGTTCTTC. It codes for CASSPWRGSGRTFGINEQFF. The chain combines TRBV18 with TRBJ2-1; 9 bases align to TRBD2. The CDR3 length is 20 residues. Trimming cost V 2 bases and J 7 bases; bases outside gene matches: 21. Germline V gene data show CDR1 as KGHSH and CDR2 as LQKENI.

The V call is TRBV28, the J call TRBJ1-2; D may be TRBD1 (5 bases). The germline CDR1 and CDR2 sequences are MDHEN and SYDVKM. The V gene lost 6 bases and the J gene lost 0 bases, with 8 bases spanning the gap. This CDR3 region has 13 residues. CDR3: CASSRASNYGYTF. In DNA, the CDR3 is TGTGCCAGCAGCAGGGCTTCTAACTATGGCTACACCTTC.

This rearrangement joins TRBV28 to TRBJ2-1; 7 bases fit TRBD1. The CDR3 is 18 residues long. Unmatched junction bases numbered 10, after V lost 1 base and J lost 1 base. Germline CDR1 reads MDHEN; CDR2 reads SYDVKM. This CDR3 is CASSLSQATGVSYNEQFF. For the CDR3, the DNA is TGTGCCAGCAGTTTATCTCAGGCAACAGGGGTTTCCTACAATGAGCAGTTCTTC.

Only one count was recorded for this clone. V gene TRBV5-1 combines with J gene TRBJ2-1; 11 positions match TRBD2. The CDR3 has 15 amino acids. With 4 bases clipped from V and 2 bases from J, the junction kept 2 bases outside the gene matches. CDR1 is SGHRS, CDR2 YFSETQ, per germline. CDR3 loop: CASSTSGSPYNEQFF. In DNA form, the CDR3 reads TGCGCCAGCAGCACTAGCGGGAGTCCCTACAATGAGCAGTTCTTC.

This sequence joins TRBV7-9 and TRBJ2-1, with 11 bases identical to TRBD2. Germline CDR1 and CDR2: SEHNR and FQNEAQ (reference sequence). This CDR3 has 18 amino acids. V lost 4 bases to trimming and J lost 4 bases; unmatched junction nucleotides: 12. CDR3 sequence (DNA): TGTGCCAGCAGCTCGGCTCTACTAGCGGGAGTGCGGTACAATGAGCAGTTCTTC. The encoded protein is CASSSALLAGVRYNEQFF.

DNA for the CDR3: TGTGCCAACACTAGGACCAGCGTAGCCTACAATGAGCAGTTCTTC. It codes for CANTRTSVAYNEQFF. The V call is TRBV2, the J call TRBJ2-1; TRBD2 is a possible D gene (5 bases). The CDR3 contains 15 residues. Germline CDR1 is SNHLY and CDR2 is FYNNEI. The germline V and J ends were trimmed by 10 bases and 2 bases, with 18 bases remaining between them.

The chain employs TRBV5-4 and TRBJ2-5, with TRBD1 matching over 8 bases. Trimming removed 4 bases from V and 3 bases from J; junction bases left unmatched: 5. This CDR3 is built from 14 residues. Germline CDR1 and CDR2: SGHNT and YYREEE (reference sequence). The CDR3 DNA reads TGTGCCAGCAGCCCCCTACAGGGGGAAGAGACCCAGTACTTC. This sequence encodes CASSPLQGEETQYF.